Listed below are T cell receptor beta chains from one sample, sequenced in a study of T cell changes during pregnancy in multiple sclerosis. Profiled with immunoSEQ multiplex PCR; TCRdb holds only in-frame clones, not every one. Of approximately 35,000 clones listed, approximately 90% are singletons. Sequenced here: CD4+ T cells from peripheral blood mononuclear cells, sampled after pregnancy. The receptors were gathered from a female donor in good health, enrolled as a control in a pregnancy study. The conserved cysteine and the conserved F or W are not part of the CDR3 here. Rows may omit the clone size; those that give it use once, few, many or a size class.

J: TRBJ2-3
size: NA
V: TRBV30
length: 9
CDR3: AWRQADTQY

J: TRBJ2-4
size: NA
V: TRBV18
length: 12
CDR3: ASSPGGYENIQY

J: TRBJ2-7
size: once
V: TRBV27
length: 13
CDR3: ASSLSSGSSYEQY

J: TRBJ2-6
size: NA
V: TRBV9
length: 18
CDR3: ASSALVKLAGASGANVLT

J: TRBJ1-2
size: NA
V: TRBV6-1
length: 12
CDR3: ASSRDITNYGYT

J: TRBJ1-2
size: NA
V: TRBV11-2
length: 14
CDR3: ASSSLTGKEDYGYT

J: TRBJ1-1
size: NA
V: TRBV19
length: 13
CDR3: ASSIDSGSFTEAF

J: TRBJ2-7
size: NA
V: TRBV19
length: 13
CDR3: ASSIAGQGSYEQY

J: TRBJ1-2
size: NA
V: TRBV6-1
length: 14
CDR3: ASSVGAGTPGGGYT

J: TRBJ1-2
size: NA
V: TRBV18
length: 11
CDR3: ASSDSLNYGYT

J: TRBJ1-2
size: NA
V: TRBV6-5
length: 14
CDR3: ASSYSGGKTADGYT

J: TRBJ1-1
size: NA
V: TRBV2
length: 15
CDR3: ASNYPQEGMGYTEAF

J: TRBJ1-1
size: NA
V: TRBV9
length: 10
CDR3: ASSRLGTEAF

J: NA
size: NA
V: TRBV2
length: 12
CDR3: ASSERLLSYEQY

J: TRBJ2-3
size: NA
V: TRBV19
length: 12
CDR3: ASSKTGYTDTQY

J: TRBJ2-7
size: NA
V: TRBV28
length: 11
CDR3: ASTGGRAYEQY

J: TRBJ2-1
size: once
V: TRBV28
length: 11
CDR3: ASSWTSGGQGF

J: TRBJ2-3
size: NA
V: TRBV5-1
length: 13
CDR3: ASSSSGLYTDTQY

J: TRBJ1-6
size: NA
V: TRBV7-6
length: 14
CDR3: ASSLERGTANSPLH

J: TRBJ2-2
size: NA
V: TRBV19
length: 14
CDR3: ASMVEGTGVAGELF

J: TRBJ2-3
size: NA
V: TRBV15
length: 15
CDR3: ATSRGLLDQYTDTQY

J: TRBJ1-6
size: NA
V: TRBV19
length: 13
CDR3: ASSISGQPNSPLH

J: TRBJ2-3
size: NA
V: TRBV5-1
length: 14
CDR3: ASRLPGLAGGDTQY

J: TRBJ2-2
size: NA
V: TRBV19
length: 13
CDR3: ASSILGGATGELF

J: TRBJ2-2
size: NA
V: TRBV5-1
length: 13
CDR3: ASSLSLAGAGELF

J: TRBJ2-7
size: NA
V: TRBV7-8
length: 12
CDR3: ASSLDTHSYEQY

J: TRBJ1-1
size: NA
V: TRBV6-1
length: 11
CDR3: ASSVNLNTEAF

J: TRBJ2-7
size: NA
V: TRBV29-1
length: 11
CDR3: SAQTSGSYEQY

J: TRBJ1-1
size: NA
V: TRBV7-3
length: 14
CDR3: ASSLEGAGMNTEAF

J: TRBJ1-4
size: NA
V: TRBV25-1
length: 16
CDR3: ASSEEGLKGTGGEKLF

J: TRBJ2-1
size: NA
V: TRBV10-3
length: 13
CDR3: AINQGTADYNEQF

J: TRBJ2-6
size: NA
V: TRBV15
length: 12
CDR3: ATSRSSGANVLT

J: TRBJ1-3
size: NA
V: TRBV30
length: 12
CDR3: AFPGHHSGNTIY

J: TRBJ2-5
size: NA
V: TRBV4-2
length: 12
CDR3: ASSQGGVGETQY

J: TRBJ1-6
size: once
V: TRBV27
length: 14
CDR3: ASSLFQGANNSPLH

J: TRBJ2-7
size: NA
V: TRBV7-8
length: 13
CDR3: ASSLEGGTSYEQY

J: TRBJ2-2
size: NA
V: TRBV7-8
length: 12
CDR3: ASSLTGSDGELF

J: TRBJ2-7
size: NA
V: TRBV4-1
length: 12
CDR3: ASSPPGFTYEQY

J: TRBJ2-3
size: once
V: TRBV6-1
length: 12
CDR3: ASSLNRNTDTQY

J: TRBJ1-1
size: NA
V: TRBV4-1
length: 12
CDR3: ASSQGQGMTEAF

J: TRBJ2-7
size: NA
V: TRBV6-1
length: 13
CDR3: ASRQGQFSSYEQY

J: TRBJ2-1
size: NA
V: TRBV19
length: 14
CDR3: ASSKPGTSGYNEQF

J: TRBJ1-4
size: few
V: TRBV6-5
length: 9
CDR3: ASSYEGKLF

J: TRBJ2-3
size: NA
V: TRBV6-5
length: 13
CDR3: ATKGGAERSDTQY

J: TRBJ2-1
size: NA
V: TRBV6-5
length: 12
CDR3: ASGSISGSNEQF

J: TRBJ2-3
size: NA
V: TRBV4-2
length: 17
CDR3: ASSQDGRSQRERADTQY

J: TRBJ2-3
size: once
V: TRBV10-2
length: 13
CDR3: ASSETGQGTDTQY

J: TRBJ2-3
size: NA
V: TRBV5-6
length: 14
CDR3: ASSFLSEGATDTQY

J: TRBJ2-7
size: NA
V: TRBV5-1
length: 13
CDR3: ASSTGTSRTYEQY

J: TRBJ1-1
size: medium-sized
V: TRBV5-1
length: 11
CDR3: ASSSGQNTEAF